This T cell receptor (beta chain) was captured by sequencing in a study of blood T cell repertoires in COVID-19. Study-wide context: The analysed material was cDNA or gDNA that came from T cells, B-cell-depleted T cells, or PBMCs.

Under the authors' procedure: Cell counts per sample came from amplifying reference gene primers. Repertoires were generated with immunoSEQ multiplex PCR, while TCRdb's copy carries only in-frame clones and drops some. The D gene and trimming were derived from the DNA, and the V and J assignments and clone size from that table. There are about 270,000 clones in the sample; around 86% occur only once, and approximately 8.2% lies in the top ten. Germline V gene data show CDR1 as PRHDT and CDR2 as FYEKMQ (reference sequence). The CDR3 is 15 residues long. Trimming stripped 2 bases from V and 4 bases from J, with 11 bases between.

Sequenced sample: peripheral blood. This clonotype was obtained from a middle-aged man with active or convalescent COVID-19. J is TRBJ2-2 and V is TRBV13; D possibly corresponds to TRBD2 (5 bases). In nucleotides, the CDR3 is TGTGCCAGCAGCTTAACCCGGGGTTCCACCGGGGAGCTGTTTTTT. It is translated as CASSLTRGSTGELFF.